The next 21 T cell receptor beta chains were all read from a single sample in a study of cytomegalovirus exposure and HLA in healthy donors. The PCR contained 60 Vbeta and 13 Jbeta primers. Generated by immunoSEQ multiplex PCR, the TCRdb table keeps only in-frame clones and is missing some. This sample has 150,000 to 200,000 clones, with roughly 84% found just once. Specimen: PBMCs. Receptors originate from a girl less than two years old in good health and CMV-seronegative.

The rearrangement joins TRBV4-3 to TRBJ2-3, with TRBD2 matching over 9 bases. This CDR3 has 19 amino acids. V shed 0 bases, J shed 2 bases, and the junction held 12 bases outside the gene matches. Germline loops: CDR1 LGHNA, CDR2 YSLEER. CDR3 sequence (DNA): TGCGCCAGCAGCCAAGATAGGCTAGCGGGACCCTTAATCACAGATACGCAGTATTTT. Its protein is CASSQDRLAGPLITDTQYF.

The chain carries TRBV27 and TRBJ2-1; D gene unclear. The V end was cut by 8 bases, the J end by 9 bases, with 8 bases between. This CDR3 is built from 10 residues. Germline CDR1 MNHEY, CDR2 SMNVEV (reference sequence). CDR3 sequence reads: CASGSGEQFF. CDR3 bases: TGTGCCAGCGGATCAGGTGAGCAGTTCTTC.

The chain couples TRBV9 to TRBJ2-3; 10 bases match TRBD2. Germline V gene data show CDR1 as SGDLS and CDR2 as YYNGEE. Trimming took 4 bases from V and 0 from J; bases not matched to a gene: 2. This CDR3 contains 15 residues. The CDR3 DNA sequence: TGTGCCAGCAGCCTTAGCGGGGGGAGCACAGATACGCAGTATTTT. Translation gives CASSLSGGSTDTQYF.

V and J are TRBV2 and TRBJ2-1; 11 bases agree with TRBD2. V shed 5 bases, J shed 0 bases, and the junction held 9 bases outside the gene matches. Per germline, CDR1 SNHLY and CDR2 FYNNEI. This CDR3 has 18 residues. CDR3 loop: CASSPGLAEDLSYNEQFF. In DNA, the CDR3 is TGTGCCAGCAGTCCGGGACTAGCGGAAGACCTCTCCTACAATGAGCAGTTCTTC.

V gene TRBV12-5 combines with J gene TRBJ2-3; D ambiguous. Germline assignment: CDR1 LGHNT and CDR2 FRNRAP. V was trimmed by 2 bases and J by 3 bases, leaving 6 bases between them. This CDR3 has 13 amino acids. This CDR3 is CASGLTGTDTQYF. CDR3 sequence (DNA): TGTGCTAGTGGTTTGACCGGGACAGATACGCAGTATTTT.

V and J are TRBV6-5 and TRBJ2-1; D is possibly TRBD1 (6 bases). The CDR3 contains 13 residues. With 2 bases removed from V and 9 bases from J, the gap between germline ends came to 11 bases. The germline CDR1 and CDR2 sequences are MNHEY and SVGAGI. CDR3 residues: CASSYRRGCEQFF. The CDR3 nucleotides are TGTGCCAGCAGTTACAGAAGGGGGTGTGAGCAGTTCTTC.

This clone turned up a few times. V is TRBV27 and J is TRBJ2-1; 8 bases align to TRBD2. Trimming removed 6 bases from V and 10 bases from J; junction bases left unmatched: 14. Germline-derived CDR1 and CDR2 are MNHEY and SMNVEV (reference sequence). CDR3 length: 15 amino acids. This CDR3 reads CASSSIPSGSMEQFF. For the CDR3, the DNA is TGTGCCAGCAGCTCCATACCGAGCGGGAGTATGGAGCAGTTCTTC.

The V gene is TRBV6-6, the J gene TRBJ1-5, with 7 positions matching TRBD1. Germline CDR1 reads MNHNY; CDR2 reads SVGAGI (reference sequence). The CDR3 contains 14 residues. Unmatched junction bases numbered 4, after V lost 6 bases and J lost 2 bases. In DNA, the CDR3 is TGTGCCAGCAGCCTCCAGGGGGGCAATCAGCCCCAGCATTTT. Its protein is CASSLQGGNQPQHF.

This chain links TRBV10-3 with TRBJ1-1; tentative D call: TRBD1 (6 bases). The length of the CDR3 is 11 residues. Deletions cut 7 bases from V and 8 bases from J, with 11 bases between. CDR1 and CDR2 (germline): ENHRY, SYGVKD. For the CDR3, the DNA is TGTGCCATCAAGGGGGGGGAAGAAGCTTTCTTT. As protein: CAIKGGEEAFF.

This clone was detected a few times. Sequence at one end of the junction differs from germline and may be a read error. The chain is built from TRBV7-9 and TRBJ2-7; possible D gene TRBD2, 6 bases. Per germline, CDR1 SEHNR and CDR2 FQNEAQ (reference sequence). The CDR3 is 17 amino acids. This CDR3 is CSSSLVGRGRSSYEQYF. The CDR3 bases are TGTTCCAGCAGCTTAGTTGGGCGGGGCCGAAGCTCCTACGAGCAGTACTTC.

This chain joins TRBV9 and TRBJ1-1, with TRBD1 as a possible D gene (6 bases). V was shortened by 0 bases and J by 10 bases, with 16 bases between the two germline ends. The CDR3 contains 14 residues. The germline gives CDR1 SGDLS, CDR2 YYNGEE. CDR3 DNA sequence: TGTGCCAGCAGCGTAGTGGGGGAACAGGGTGGAGCTTTCTTT. It translates to CASSVVGEQGGAFF.

This chain uses TRBV6-6 with TRBJ1-6; D may be TRBD1 (6 bases). V was clipped by 6 bases and J by 10 bases, with 19 bases between them. Germline V gene sequence: CDR1 MNHNY, CDR2 SVGAGI (reference sequence). This CDR3 contains 15 residues. CDR3 loop: CASSRQALRFSPLHF. The CDR3 nucleotides are TGTGCCAGCAGCCGACAGGCCCTAAGGTTCTCACCCCTCCACTTT.

The CDR3, as DNA: TGTGCCAGCAGTAGACTAGCGGGGGGGCAGGGTGAGCAGTTCTTC. Amino acid sequence: CASSRLAGGQGEQFF. The chain is built from TRBV6-4 and TRBJ2-1, with TRBD2 matching over 14 bases. This CDR3 contains 15 residues. With 5 bases clipped from V and 9 bases from J, the junction kept 6 bases outside the gene matches. The V gene's germline CDR1 is MRHNA and CDR2 SNTAGT.

This rearrangement joins TRBV30 to TRBJ1-6; a weak D match, TRBD1 (5 bases). The CDR3 has 14 residues. The V end lost 0 bases, the J end lost 9 bases, and 12 bases lay between the germline ends. CDR1 and CDR2 from the germline V gene are GTSNPN and SVGIG (reference sequence). CDR3 nucleotide sequence: TGTGCCTGGAGTGTTATTGGGGCAAGTTCACCCCTCCACTTT. Protein: CAWSVIGASSPLHF.

In this sample, this clone turned up once. The chain employs TRBV27 and TRBJ2-2; 8 bases map to TRBD1. Unmatched junction bases numbered 12, after V lost 2 bases and J lost 7 bases. The CDR3 loop spans 17 amino acids. Germline CDR1 reads MNHEY; CDR2 reads SMNVEV (reference sequence). This CDR3 is CASSLTRQGMAIGELFF. CDR3 DNA: TGTGCCAGCAGTTTAACCAGACAGGGGATGGCGATCGGGGAGCTGTTTTTT.

V and J are TRBV9 and TRBJ1-3; D perhaps matches TRBD1 (6 bases). Per germline, CDR1 SGDLS and CDR2 YYNGEE. The CDR3 length is 13 residues. The V and J ends lost 3 bases and 8 bases respectively, with 12 bases between them. The CDR3 spells CASSARGTDTIYF. In DNA form, the CDR3 reads TGTGCCAGCAGCGCCAGGGGTACGGACACCATATATTTT. Variable domain in full (rest from reference TRBV9 and TRBJ1-3): DSGVTQTPKHLITATGQRVTLRCSPRSGDLSVYWYQQSLDQGLQFLIQYYNGEERAKGNILERFSAQQFPDLHSELNLSSLELGDSALYFCASSARGTDTIYFGEGSWLTVV.

This rearrangement joins TRBV6-5 to TRBJ2-2; 9 bases map to TRBD1. The CDR3 covers 14 residues. The J segment lost 6 bases and the V segment lost 8 bases, leaving 7 bases of the junction unmatched. CDR1 MNHEY and CDR2 SVGAGI come from the germline V gene. The CDR3 protein is CASSRDRDAGELFF. In nucleotides, the CDR3 is TGTGCCAGCTCCCGGGACAGGGACGCCGGGGAGCTGTTTTTT.

The rearrangement uses TRBV7-9 and TRBJ2-7, with a possible D match to TRBD1 (5 bases). The CDR3 loop spans 14 amino acids. The germline V gene encodes CDR1 SEHNR and CDR2 FQNEAQ (reference sequence). Trimming stripped 2 bases from V and 4 bases from J, with 12 bases between. The CDR3 DNA reads as TGTGCCAGCAGCTTACCAGGGTTACGGTACGAGCAGTACTTC. Translating it yields CASSLPGLRYEQYF.

The rearrangement links TRBV7-2 to TRBJ1-5; 8 positions agree with TRBD1. This CDR3 is 18 amino acids long. Germline assignment: CDR1 SGHTA and CDR2 FQGNSA. Trimming cost V 1 base and J 5 bases; bases outside gene matches: 13. CDR3 in amino acids: CASSLEGDRSSFHQPQHF. The CDR3 DNA follows: TGTGCCAGCAGCTTAGAGGGGGACAGGTCCAGCTTCCATCAGCCCCAGCATTTT.

CDR3 region: CASSATGLAGNNEQFF. CDR3 nucleotides: TGTGCCAGCAGCGCCACGGGACTAGCGGGGAACAATGAGCAGTTCTTC. The chain combines TRBV7-9 with TRBJ2-1; the match to TRBD2 covers 13 bases. V was pared by 5 bases and J by 5 bases, with 6 bases of the junction left unmatched. Germline loops: CDR1 SEHNR, CDR2 FQNEAQ (reference sequence). The CDR3 contains 16 residues.

The chain couples TRBV7-8 to TRBJ2-5; D not resolved. V shed 2 bases and J shed 2 bases, with 27 bases lying between them. Germline assignment: CDR1 SGHVS and CDR2 FQNEAQ. The CDR3 has 20 residues. The CDR3 DNA reads as TGTGCCAGCAGCTTATTCACCCCGGGTCTCTCCTTAGGCCCGCAAGAGACCCAGTACTTC. Its protein is CASSLFTPGLSLGPQETQYF.